The 25 T cell receptor beta chains presented below share a single source sample, sequenced in a study of T cell responses to AZD1222 COVID-19 vaccine. Measured with immunoSEQ multiplex PCR; TCRdb has only the in-frame clones, and not every one. The sample lists around 80,000 clones, 85% to 95% occurring once. The sample was peripheral blood, taken 28 days after the second AZD1222 dose. These receptor sequences come from an adult who received the AZD1222 COVID-19 vaccine.

The chain links TRBV7-2 to TRBJ1-1; D is perhaps TRBD1 (5 bases). CDR1 SGHTA and CDR2 FQGNSA come from the germline V gene. The CDR3 loop spans 15 amino acids. Trimming shortened V by 5 bases and J by 0 bases, and 13 bases separated the two germline ends. The CDR3 region is CASSREGTVNTEAFF. The CDR3, as DNA: TGTGCCAGCAGCCGCGAAGGGACGGTGAACACTGAAGCTTTCTTT.

The chain links TRBV18 to TRBJ2-2, with no clear D. V shed 2 bases and J shed 5 bases, with 9 bases lying between them. Germline V gene data show CDR1 as KGHSH and CDR2 as LQKENI. This CDR3 has 14 amino acids. CDR3 coding DNA: TGTGCCAGCTCACCAAACACCCTTACCGGGGAGCTGTTTTTT. This codes for CASSPNTLTGELFF.

The V and J genes are TRBV7-9 and TRBJ2-3; 8 bases fit TRBD2. J was trimmed by 4 bases and V by 6 bases; bases with no gene match: 9. Germline CDR1 is SEHNR and CDR2 is FQNEAQ (reference sequence). CDR3 length equals 15 residues. The CDR3 reads CASRNSGSFADTQYF. The CDR3 DNA reads as TGTGCCAGCAGAAACAGCGGGAGTTTTGCAGATACGCAGTATTTT.

This rearrangement joins TRBV9 to TRBJ2-2; D possibly corresponds to TRBD2 (5 bases). The CDR3 consists of 15 residues. Looked up from germline, CDR1 is SGDLS and CDR2 is YYNGEE. Trimming shortened V by 4 bases and J by 7 bases, and 17 bases separated the two germline ends. CDR3 in DNA: TGTGCCAGCAGCTCCCAACCGGGAATCAGCGGGGAGCTGTTTTTT. It translates to CASSSQPGISGELFF.

The DNA for the CDR3 is TGTGCCAGCAGCCAAGAGCGGCAGAGCTACGAGCAGTACTTC. Residues: CASSQERQSYEQYF. The genes are TRBV3-1 (or the pseudogene TRBV3-2) and TRBJ2-7; D unresolved. The CDR3 is 14 amino acids. The germline CDR1 and CDR2 sequences are LGHDT and YNNKEL (reference sequence). Trimming pared 0 bases from V and 3 bases from J, leaving 9 bases between.

The chain couples TRBV7-6 to TRBJ1-4; TRBD1 matches 11 bases. The germline V gene encodes CDR1 SGHVS and CDR2 FNYEAQ. The CDR3 is 15 amino acids. V dropped 1 base and J dropped 7; count of bases not matched to a gene: 2. In DNA, the CDR3 is TGTGCCAGCAGCTTAGAGGACAGGGGGCTTGAAAAACTGTTTTTT. Translated: CASSLEDRGLEKLFF.

The table lists this clone with a count of one. V is TRBV18 and J is TRBJ1-1, with D tentatively TRBD1 (6 bases). This CDR3 has 16 residues. Germline-derived CDR1 and CDR2 are KGHSH and LQKENI. V dropped 0 bases and J dropped 3 bases, with 14 bases sitting between them. The CDR3 here is CASSPPHRVWDTEAFF. The CDR3 DNA sequence: TGTGCCAGCTCACCACCACACAGGGTGTGGGACACTGAAGCTTTCTTT.

The chain uses TRBV11-2 and TRBJ2-1; possible D gene TRBD2, 6 bases. The CDR3 has 15 residues. CDR1 is SGHAT, CDR2 FQNNGV, per germline. V dropped 3 bases and J dropped 8 bases, with 17 bases sitting between them. This CDR3 is CASSFLASKVDEQFF. Here the CDR3 DNA reads TGTGCCAGCAGCTTCCTAGCGTCAAAGGTCGATGAGCAGTTCTTC. The entire variable domain, with the rest obtained from reference TRBV11-2 and TRBJ2-1, is as follows: EAGVAQSPRYKIIEKRQSVAFWCNPISGHATLYWYQQILGQGPKLLIQFQNNGVVDDSQLPKDRFSAERLKGVDSTLKIQPAKLEDSAVYLCASSFLASKVDEQFFGPGTRLTVL.

V and J are TRBV18 and TRBJ2-3, with TRBD2 identical over 9 bases. CDR1 and CDR2 (germline): KGHSH, LQKENI. The CDR3 covers 15 residues. With V trimmed by 3 bases and J by 2 bases, 3 bases remained unmatched. The CDR3 DNA follows: TGTGCCAGCTCACCCCTAGCGGGACTCACAGATACGCAGTATTTT. It translates to CASSPLAGLTDTQYF.

The chain carries TRBV28 and TRBJ2-7, with D possibly being TRBD1 or TRBD2 (5 bases each). Germline values: CDR1 MDHEN, CDR2 SYDVKM. V lost 4 bases to trimming and J lost 3 bases, with 13 bases between them. CDR3 length equals 14 residues. The CDR3 bases are TGTGCCAGCAGTTCCCCGGGGCGCTTCTACGAGCAGTACTTC. Residues: CASSSPGRFYEQYF.

This chain links TRBV5-4 with TRBJ1-1; no clear D gene. The germline gives CDR1 SGHNT, CDR2 YYREEE (reference sequence). Trimming pared 2 bases from V and 1 base from J, leaving 6 bases between. CDR3 length equals 13 residues. The CDR3 is CASSFETNTEAFF. Here the CDR3 DNA reads TGTGCCAGCAGCTTTGAAACGAACACTGAAGCTTTCTTT. Using reference TRBV5-4 and TRBJ1-1 for the parts outside the CDR3, the full variable domain is ETGVTQSPTHLIKTRGQQVTLRCSSQSGHNTVSWYQQALGQGPQFIFQYYREEENGRGNFPPRFSGLQFPNYSSELNVNALELDDSALYLCASSFETNTEAFFGQGTRLTVV.

The J gene is TRBJ2-2, the V gene TRBV5-1; tentative D call: TRBD2 (5 bases). Trimming left V 3 bases short and J 0 bases short, with 12 bases between. CDR3 length: 16 amino acids. Germline CDR1 SGHRS, CDR2 YFSETQ. CDR3 sequence reads: CASSSIPGTNTGELFF. DNA of the CDR3: TGCGCCAGCAGCTCAATTCCGGGGACGAACACCGGGGAGCTGTTTTTT.

This clone was observed a single time. The chain couples TRBV6-5 to TRBJ2-7; 7 positions agree with TRBD1. This CDR3 is built from 14 residues. CDR1 and CDR2 (germline): MNHEY, SVGAGI. The ends lost 7 bases at V and 3 bases at J; junction bases unmatched: 9. CDR3 region: CASNPDRDLYEQYF. DNA of the CDR3: TGTGCCAGCAATCCAGACAGGGACCTCTACGAGCAGTACTTC.

The chain links TRBV12-3 or TRBV12-4 to TRBJ1-6; TRBD1 agrees at 7 bases. V was clipped by 4 bases and J by 8 bases; unmatched bases: 2. The CDR3 covers 13 residues. As DNA, the CDR3 is TGTGCCAGCAGTTCCACAGGGGATTCACCCCTCCACTTT. It yields the protein CASSSTGDSPLHF.

CDR3 loop: CAISGDRDGYTF. The DNA of the CDR3 is TGTGCCATCAGTGGTGACAGGGACGGCTACACCTTC. This rearrangement joins TRBV10-3 to TRBJ1-2; 7 bases match TRBD1. The CDR3 is 12 residues long. V trimming: 4 bases; J trimming: 8 bases; junction bases outside the gene matches: 4. The germline V gene has CDR1 ENHRY and CDR2 SYGVKD.

This sequence joins TRBV30 and TRBJ1-3; D gene uncertain. Per germline, CDR1 GTSNPN and CDR2 SVGIG (reference sequence). The germline V and J ends were trimmed by 0 bases and 7 bases, with 4 bases remaining between them. The CDR3 covers 11 residues. The CDR3 region has the DNA TGTGCCTGGAGTGTGGATAACACCATATATTTT. Its protein product is CAWSVDNTIYF.

A note on this clone: Within the sample, other DNA sequences also encode this same CDR3. The V call is TRBV12-3 or TRBV12-4, the J call TRBJ2-7; no definite D call. The germline V and J ends were trimmed by 1 base and 0 bases, with 4 bases remaining between them. CDR3 length: 13 residues. CDR3: CASSLGGSYEQYF. DNA for the CDR3: TGTGCCAGCAGTTTAGGGGGCTCCTACGAGCAGTACTTC.

The gene calls are TRBV11-2 and TRBJ1-1, with D unclear. This CDR3 is built from 12 residues. Germline V gives CDR1 SGHAT, CDR2 FQNNGV. V was trimmed by 2 bases and J by 9 bases, leaving 10 bases between them. CDR3 region: CASSLISRQAFF. CDR3 DNA sequence: TGTGCCAGCAGCTTAATAAGCAGGCAAGCTTTCTTT.

The V and J genes are TRBV12-3 or TRBV12-4 and TRBJ2-7; a possible D gene is TRBD2 (6 bases). CDR3 length: 12 amino acids. Between the trimmed V and J ends, which lost 2 bases and 6 bases, there was a span of 8 bases. CDR3 sequence (DNA): TGTGCCAGCAGTTTAATGGGGGGCGAGCAGTACTTC. Amino acids: CASSLMGGEQYF.

The chain links TRBV3-1 (or the pseudogene TRBV3-2) to TRBJ2-2, with 8 bases that match TRBD2. The CDR3 is 13 amino acids. Germline trimming cut 6 bases from V and 7 bases from J; bases unmatched to any gene: 4. The germline V gene has CDR1 LGHDT and CDR2 YNNKEL (reference sequence). The CDR3 region is CASSIAGRGELFF. In DNA, the CDR3 is TGTGCCAGCAGTATAGCGGGGCGCGGGGAGCTGTTTTTT.

This chain uses TRBV19 with TRBJ2-6; possibly TRBD1 for D (6 bases). The germline V gene encodes CDR1 LNHDA and CDR2 SQIVND (reference sequence). This CDR3 is 17 amino acids long. V was clipped by 7 bases and J by 1 base, with 17 bases between them. The CDR3 DNA sequence: TGTGCCAGTACAGATTCGCAGGGGATTTCTGGGGCCAACGTCCTGACTTTC. This translates into CASTDSQGISGANVLTF.

V and J are TRBV10-3 and TRBJ1-5; 7 bases are a match to TRBD1. J gave up 3 bases and V 6 bases, and 5 bases lay outside the gene matches. This CDR3 has 14 amino acids. Germline V gene sequence: CDR1 ENHRY, CDR2 SYGVKD. The CDR3 nucleotides are TGTGCCATCAGCCCGACAGGGAACAATCAGCCCCAGCATTTT. Residues: CAISPTGNNQPQHF.

The rearrangement links TRBV7-9 to TRBJ1-5; D gene uncertain. V lost 5 bases and J 7 bases, leaving 9 bases between the germline ends. Germline V lookup: CDR1 SEHNR, CDR2 FQNEAQ (reference sequence). This CDR3 spans 12 amino acids. The CDR3: CASSDTDQPQHF. For the CDR3, the DNA is TGTGCCAGCAGCGATACGGACCAGCCCCAGCATTTT.

The V and J genes are TRBV7-2 and TRBJ2-7; D is perhaps TRBD2 (5 bases). V was cut by 5 bases and J by 4 bases, with 15 bases left in between. Germline V gene sequence: CDR1 SGHTA, CDR2 FQGNSA. The CDR3 extends over 14 amino acids. The DNA of the CDR3 is TGTGCCAGCAGCCAAGCAGCGGCGGGTTACGAGCAGTACTTC. Amino acid sequence: CASSQAAAGYEQYF.

The chain uses TRBV6-5 and TRBJ2-2; possibly TRBD2 for D (6 bases). The V gene's germline CDR1 is MNHEY and CDR2 SVGAGI. V gave up 7 bases and J gave up 9 bases, with 12 bases separating them. CDR3 length equals 12 residues. The CDR3 nucleotides are TGTGCCAGCATCTCTAGCGCTCGGGAGCTGTTTTTT. As protein: CASISSARELFF.